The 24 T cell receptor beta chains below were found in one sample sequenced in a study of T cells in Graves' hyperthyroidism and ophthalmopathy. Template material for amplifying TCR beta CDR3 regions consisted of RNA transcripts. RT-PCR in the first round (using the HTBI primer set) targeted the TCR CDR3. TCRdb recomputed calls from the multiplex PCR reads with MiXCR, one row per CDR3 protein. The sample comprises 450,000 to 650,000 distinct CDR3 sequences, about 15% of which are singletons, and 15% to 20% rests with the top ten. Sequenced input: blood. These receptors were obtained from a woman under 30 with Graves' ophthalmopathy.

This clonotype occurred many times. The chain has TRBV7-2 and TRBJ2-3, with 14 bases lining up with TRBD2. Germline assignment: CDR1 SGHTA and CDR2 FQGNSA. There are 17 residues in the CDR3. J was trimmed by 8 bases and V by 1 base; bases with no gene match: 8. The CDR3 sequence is CASSLVGLAGGRGTQYF. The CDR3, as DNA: TGTGCCAGCAGCTTAGTAGGACTAGCGGGGGGCCGAGGTACGCAGTATTTT. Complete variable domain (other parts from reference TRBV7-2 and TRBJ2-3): GAGVSQSPSNKVTEKGKDVELRCDPISGHTALYWYRQSLGQGLEFLIYFQGNSAPDKSGLPSDRFSAERTGGSVSTLTIQRTQQEDSAVYLCASSLVGLAGGRGTQYFGPGTRLTVL.

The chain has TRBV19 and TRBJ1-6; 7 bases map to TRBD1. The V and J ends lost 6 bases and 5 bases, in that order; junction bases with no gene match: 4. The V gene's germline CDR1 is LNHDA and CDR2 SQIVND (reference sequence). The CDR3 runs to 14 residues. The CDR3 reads CASRTGTDNSPLHF. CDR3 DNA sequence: TGTGCCAGTAGGACCGGGACAGATAATTCACCCCTCCACTTT.

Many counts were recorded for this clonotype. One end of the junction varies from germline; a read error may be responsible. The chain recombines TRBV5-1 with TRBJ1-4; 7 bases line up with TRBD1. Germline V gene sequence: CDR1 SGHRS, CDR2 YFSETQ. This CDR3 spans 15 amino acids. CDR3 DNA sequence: TGTGCCAGCAGTGGTACAGGGGCAACTAATGAAAAACTGTTTTTT. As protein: CASSGTGATNEKLFF.

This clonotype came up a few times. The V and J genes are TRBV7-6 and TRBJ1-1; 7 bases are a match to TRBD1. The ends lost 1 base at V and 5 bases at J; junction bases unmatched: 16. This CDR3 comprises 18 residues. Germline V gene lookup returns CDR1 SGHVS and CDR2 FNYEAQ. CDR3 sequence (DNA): TGTGCCAGCAGCTTAGTTTCACCAGCACAGGGGAGAGGGACTGAAGCTTTCTTT. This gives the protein CASSLVSPAQGRGTEAFF.

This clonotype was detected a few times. The CDR3 is CASSQAQRNTIYF. CDR3 DNA sequence: TGCGCCAGCAGCCAAGCCCAGAGGAACACCATATATTTT. The chain employs TRBV4-1 and TRBJ1-3; D is ambiguous. This CDR3 region has 13 residues. Germline CDR1 and CDR2: MGHRA and YSYEKL. V lost 1 base, J lost 7 bases, and 8 bases lay in between.

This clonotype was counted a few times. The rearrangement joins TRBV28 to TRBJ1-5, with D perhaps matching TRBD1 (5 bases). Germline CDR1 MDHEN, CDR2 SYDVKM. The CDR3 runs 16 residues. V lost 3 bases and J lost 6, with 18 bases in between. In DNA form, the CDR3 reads TGTGCCAGCAGTTTGAGGCAACGGGGGACGTTTCAGCCCCAGCATTTT. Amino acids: CASSLRQRGTFQPQHF.

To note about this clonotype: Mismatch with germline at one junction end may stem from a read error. CDR3 sequence reads: CNVEEVNEQFF. CDR3 coding DNA: TGCAACGTTGAAGAGGTTAATGAGCAGTTCTTC. J is TRBJ2-1 and V is TRBV29-1; D not resolved. Germline CDR1 is SQVTM and CDR2 is ANQGSEA. The length of the CDR3 is 11 residues.

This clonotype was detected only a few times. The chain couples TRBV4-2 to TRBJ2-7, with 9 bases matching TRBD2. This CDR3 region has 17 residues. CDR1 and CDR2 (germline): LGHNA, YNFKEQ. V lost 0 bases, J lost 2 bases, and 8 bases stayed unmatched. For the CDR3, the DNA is TGTGCCAGCAGCCAAGAAGGTAGCGGGAGCACCGCCTACGAGCAGTACTTC. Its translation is CASSQEGSGSTAYEQYF.

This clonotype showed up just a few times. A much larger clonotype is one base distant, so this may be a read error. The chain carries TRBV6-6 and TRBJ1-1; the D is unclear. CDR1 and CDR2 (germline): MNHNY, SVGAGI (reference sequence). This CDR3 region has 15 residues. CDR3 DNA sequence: TGTGCCAACAGTTACTCGTCAGGCGTAGGGACTGAAGCTTTCTTT. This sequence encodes CANSYSSGVGTEAFF.

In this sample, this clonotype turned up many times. CDR3 bases: TGTGCCAGCAGCTTCTCTAGCGGGGGGGCCGGGACAGATACGCAGTATTTT. This gives the protein CASSFSSGGAGTDTQYF. The J gene is TRBJ2-3, the V gene TRBV5-6; 12 bases match TRBD2. V lost 2 bases, J lost 3 bases, and 7 bases stayed unmatched. The germline V gene encodes CDR1 SGHDT and CDR2 YYEEEE. The CDR3 has 17 amino acids.

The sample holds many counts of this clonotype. The CDR3, as DNA: TGTGCCAGCAGCCACAGACCACAGGGGGCCTCCGGGGAGCTGTTTTTT. This translates into CASSHRPQGASGELFF. This chain uses TRBV7-3 with TRBJ2-2; TRBD1 agrees at 9 bases. Trimming took 5 bases from V and 6 from J; bases not matched to a gene: 10. Germline CDR1 and CDR2: SGHTA and FQGTGA. The CDR3 spans 16 residues. Filled out from reference TRBV7-3 and TRBJ2-2, the complete variable domain reads GAGVSQTPSNKVTEKGKYVELRCDPISGHTALYWYRQSLGQGPEFLIYFQGTGAADDSGLPNDRFFAVRPEGSVSTLKIQRTERGDSAVYLCASSHRPQGASGELFFGEGSRLTVL.

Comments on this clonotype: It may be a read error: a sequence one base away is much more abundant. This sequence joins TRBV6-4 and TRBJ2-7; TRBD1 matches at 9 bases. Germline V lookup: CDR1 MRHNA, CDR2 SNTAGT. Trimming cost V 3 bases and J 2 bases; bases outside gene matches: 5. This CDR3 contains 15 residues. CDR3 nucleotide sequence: TGTGCCAGCAGTGAATGGACAGGGGACCCCTACGAGCAGTACTTC. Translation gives CASSEWTGDPYEQYF.

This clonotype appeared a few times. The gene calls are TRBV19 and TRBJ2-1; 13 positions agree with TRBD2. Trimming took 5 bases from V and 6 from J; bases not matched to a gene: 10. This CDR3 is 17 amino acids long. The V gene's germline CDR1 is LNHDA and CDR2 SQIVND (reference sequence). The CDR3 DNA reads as TGTGCCAGTAGTTTGGGACTAGCGGGGCCCTTCCCCAATGAGCAGTTCTTC. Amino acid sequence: CASSLGLAGPFPNEQFF. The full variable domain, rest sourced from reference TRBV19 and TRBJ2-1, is DGGITQSPKYLFRKEGQNVTLSCEQNLNHDAMYWYRQDPGQGLRLIYYSQIVNDFQKGDIAEGYSVSREKKESFPLTVTSAQKNPTAFYLCASSLGLAGPFPNEQFFGPGTRLTVL.

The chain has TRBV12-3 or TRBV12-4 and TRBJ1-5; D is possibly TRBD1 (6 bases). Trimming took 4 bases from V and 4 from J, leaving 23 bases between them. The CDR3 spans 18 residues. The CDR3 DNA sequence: TGTGCCAGCAGTTCTTTGACGGGGGCAGGGGTAAGGAATCAGCCCCAGCATTTT. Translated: CASSSLTGAGVRNQPQHF.

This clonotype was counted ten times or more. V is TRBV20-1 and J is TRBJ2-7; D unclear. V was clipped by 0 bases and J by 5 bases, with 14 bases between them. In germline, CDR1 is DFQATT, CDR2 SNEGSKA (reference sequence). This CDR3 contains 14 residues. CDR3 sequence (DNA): TGCAGTGCTAGAGAAGAACTTTCGGGCGACGAGCAGTACTTC. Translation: CSAREELSGDEQYF.

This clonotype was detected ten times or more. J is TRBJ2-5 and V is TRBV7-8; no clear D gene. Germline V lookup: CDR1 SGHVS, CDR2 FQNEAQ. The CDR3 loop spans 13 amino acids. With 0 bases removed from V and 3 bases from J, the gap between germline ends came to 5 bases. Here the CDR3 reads CASSLAQKETQYF. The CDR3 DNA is TGTGCCAGCAGCTTAGCACAGAAAGAGACCCAGTACTTC.

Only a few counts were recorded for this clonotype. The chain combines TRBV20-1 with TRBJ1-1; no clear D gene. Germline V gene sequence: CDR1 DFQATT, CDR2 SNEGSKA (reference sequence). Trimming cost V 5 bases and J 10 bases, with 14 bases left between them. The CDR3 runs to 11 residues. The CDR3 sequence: CSAPWERAAFF. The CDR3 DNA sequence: TGCAGTGCTCCCTGGGAGAGGGCAGCTTTCTTT.

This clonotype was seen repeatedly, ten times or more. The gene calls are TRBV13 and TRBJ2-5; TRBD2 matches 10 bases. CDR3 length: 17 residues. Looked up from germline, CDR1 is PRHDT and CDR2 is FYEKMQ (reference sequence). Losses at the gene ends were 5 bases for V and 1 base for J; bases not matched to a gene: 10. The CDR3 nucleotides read TGTGCCAGCAGCCCTACCACTAGCGGGGCTACCCAAGAGACCCAGTACTTC. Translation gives CASSPTTSGATQETQYF.

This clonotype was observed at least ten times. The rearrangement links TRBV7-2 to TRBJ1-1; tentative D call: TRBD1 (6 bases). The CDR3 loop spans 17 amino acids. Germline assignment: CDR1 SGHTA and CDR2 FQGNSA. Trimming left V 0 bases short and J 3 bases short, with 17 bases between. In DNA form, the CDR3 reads TGTGCCAGCAGCTTAGCTCCCTTGGGGGGGCAGGACACTGAAGCTTTCTTT. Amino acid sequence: CASSLAPLGGQDTEAFF.

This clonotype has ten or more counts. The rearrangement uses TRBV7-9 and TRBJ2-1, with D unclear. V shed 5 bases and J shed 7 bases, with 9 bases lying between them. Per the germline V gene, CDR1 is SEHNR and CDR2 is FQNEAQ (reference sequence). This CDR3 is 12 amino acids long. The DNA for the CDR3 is TGTGCCAGCAGCCCCCGGGTGAATGAGCAGTTCTTC. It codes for CASSPRVNEQFF.

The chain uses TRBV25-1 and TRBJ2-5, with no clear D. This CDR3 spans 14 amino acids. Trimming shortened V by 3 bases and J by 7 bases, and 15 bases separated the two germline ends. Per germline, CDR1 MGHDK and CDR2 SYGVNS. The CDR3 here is CASSDSGPKGTQYF. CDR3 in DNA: TGTGCCAGCAGTGACTCTGGACCTAAGGGGACCCAGTACTTC.

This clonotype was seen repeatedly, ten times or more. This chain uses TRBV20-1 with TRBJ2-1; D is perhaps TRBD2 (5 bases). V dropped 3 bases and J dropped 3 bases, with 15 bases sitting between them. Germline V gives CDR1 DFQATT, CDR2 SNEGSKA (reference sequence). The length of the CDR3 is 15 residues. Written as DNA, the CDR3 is TGCAGTGCTAGGTCAACTAGTAGAGGCTACAATGAGCAGTTCTTC. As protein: CSARSTSRGYNEQFF.

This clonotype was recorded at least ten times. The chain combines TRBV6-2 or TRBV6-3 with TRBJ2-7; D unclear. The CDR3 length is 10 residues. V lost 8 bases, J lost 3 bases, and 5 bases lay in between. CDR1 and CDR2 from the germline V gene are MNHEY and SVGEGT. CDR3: CASPFYEQYF. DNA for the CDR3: TGTGCCAGCCCCTTCTACGAGCAGTACTTC.

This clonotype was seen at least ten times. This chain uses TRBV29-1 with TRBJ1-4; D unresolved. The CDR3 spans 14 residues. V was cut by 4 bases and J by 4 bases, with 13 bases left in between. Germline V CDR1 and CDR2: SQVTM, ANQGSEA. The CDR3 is CSVVGGAVNEKLFF. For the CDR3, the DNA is TGCAGCGTTGTCGGAGGAGCTGTTAATGAAAAACTGTTTTTT.